These T cell receptor beta chains were read from a single sample in a study of CD8+ T cells in alopecia areata. Measured with immunoSEQ multiplex PCR; TCRdb has only the in-frame clones, and not every one. In the table there are about 190,000 clones, roughly 60% of which are singletons. This specimen was CD4+ T cells sorted from blood, taken at week 24, from a patient treated with tofacitinib. The receptors come from a human donor with alopecia areata. CDR3s include the opening cysteine and the closing phenylalanine or tryptophan. A D gene is named only where the DNA matches it firmly.

d_call j_call v_call cdr3_aa
- TRBJ1-1 TRBV7-9 CASSPGEGWNTEAFF
- TRBJ2-7 TRBV7-9 CASSSDRSSYEQYF
- TRBJ1-2 TRBV5-1 CASSRSGASGLSGYTF
TRBD2 TRBJ2-7 TRBV6-5 CASSATSGSYEQYF
TRBD2 TRBJ2-3 TRBV5-6 CASSGGRLAGGLFAQF
- TRBJ2-1 TRBV27 CASSLSTPGPLDEQFF
- TRBJ2-2 TRBV7-2 CASSFGTANTGELFF
- TRBJ1-2 TRBV15 CATSINREAEDGYTF
- TRBJ2-7 TRBV10-3 CAISESKGTEQYF
TRBD2 TRBJ2-7 TRBV7-2 CASSLGLGLDYEQYF
- TRBJ2-3 TRBV7-8 CASSPRQGGFSTDTQYF
TRBD1 TRBJ2-2 TRBV10-3 CAISERTGTGELFF
- TRBJ1-6 TRBV30 CAWSGQVNSPLHF
- TRBJ2-3 TRBV15 CATSRGGTDTQYF
- TRBJ2-6 TRBV6-5 CASSGISGANVLTF
- TRBJ1-1 TRBV5-1 CASSLGGNTEAFF
- TRBJ2-3 TRBV29-1 CSVEVGLDTQYF
TRBD1 TRBJ2-6 TRBV4-3 CASSPGQGKANVLTF